The next 31 T cell receptor beta chains were all read from a single sample in a study of cytotoxic CD8 clonotypes in ibrutinib-treated CLL. Libraries were prepared by immunoSEQ multiplex PCR; TCRdb keeps only in-frame clonotypes and omits some of them. The sample yields 15,000 or so clones, 55% to 80% seen once. Sequencing used PBMCs, obtained after 12 months of ibrutinib treatment. The receptors derive from a human donor with chronic lymphocytic leukemia.

This chain uses TRBV7-6 with TRBJ2-7, with 7 bases aligning to TRBD1. The germline V gene encodes CDR1 SGHVS and CDR2 FNYEAQ. The CDR3 loop spans 15 amino acids. Trimming removed 5 bases from V and 3 bases from J; junction bases left unmatched: 10. CDR3 DNA sequence: TGTGCCAGCAGCCAAGGACAGGAAATTGGCTACGAGCAGTACTTC. This sequence encodes CASSQGQEIGYEQYF.

This clone has a handful of counts. The rearrangement joins TRBV30 to TRBJ1-3; D not resolved. This CDR3 has 12 residues. Germline V gene data show CDR1 as GTSNPN and CDR2 as SVGIG (reference sequence). V was pared by 4 bases and J by 1 base, with 5 bases between. CDR3 bases: TGTGCCTGGAAGGCTTCTGGAAACACCATATATTTT. Translation gives CAWKASGNTIYF.

The chain uses TRBV6-1 and TRBJ1-1; possibly TRBD1 for D (5 bases). CDR3 length: 13 amino acids. V was clipped by 7 bases and J by 4 bases, with 13 bases between them. Germline-derived CDR1 and CDR2 are MNHNS and SASEGT. The CDR3 reads CASKGSGATEAFF. CDR3 nucleotide sequence: TGTGCCAGCAAGGGGTCCGGGGCCACTGAAGCTTTCTTT.

The J gene is TRBJ1-1, the V gene TRBV27; D gene ambiguous. CDR1 is MNHEY, CDR2 SMNVEV, per germline (reference sequence). The CDR3 consists of 13 residues. V lost 2 bases, J lost 0 bases, and 4 bases lay in between. CDR3 sequence reads: CASSLKVNTEAFF. CDR3 DNA sequence: TGTGCCAGCAGTTTAAAGGTGAACACTGAAGCTTTCTTT.

This chain links TRBV28 with TRBJ1-4, with D possibly TRBD1 on 5 matching bases. V was cut by 5 bases and J by 4 bases, with 11 bases left in between. Germline CDR1 is MDHEN and CDR2 is SYDVKM. This CDR3 region has 14 residues. The chain's CDR3 is CASSRGVFNEKLFF. Here the CDR3 DNA reads TGTGCCAGCAGTCGGGGGGTATTTAATGAAAAACTGTTTTTT.

The chain uses TRBV5-1 and TRBJ2-1, with 8 bases aligning to TRBD1. Germline assignment: CDR1 SGHRS and CDR2 YFSETQ. V shed 3 bases, J shed 1 base, and the junction held 3 bases outside the gene matches. There are 15 residues in the CDR3. Here the CDR3 reads CASSSGQVSYNEQFF. The CDR3 coding sequence is TGCGCCAGCAGCTCGGGACAGGTGTCCTACAATGAGCAGTTCTTC. Using reference TRBV5-1 and TRBJ2-1 for the parts outside the CDR3, the full variable domain is KAGVTQTPRYLIKTRGQQVTLSCSPISGHRSVSWYQQTPGQGLQFLFEYFSETQRNKGNFPGRFSGRQFSNSRSEMNVSTLELGDSALYLCASSSGQVSYNEQFFGPGTRLTVL.

This clone came up a few times. The chain employs TRBV10-3 and TRBJ1-1, with D possibly being TRBD1 (6 bases). Trimming pared 10 bases from V and 5 bases from J, leaving 14 bases between. The CDR3 extends over 12 amino acids. Per germline, CDR1 ENHRY and CDR2 SYGVKD. In nucleotides, the CDR3 is TGTGCCACCTGGGGGGCTTCTACTGAAGCTTTCTTT. Its translation: CATWGASTEAFF.

This chain uses TRBV28 with TRBJ1-1; TRBD1 agrees at 7 bases. Per germline, CDR1 MDHEN and CDR2 SYDVKM. CDR3 length: 14 residues. V shed 4 bases, J shed 11 bases, and the junction held 13 bases outside the gene matches. The CDR3 sequence: CASSSQGVRARAFF. CDR3 coding DNA: TGTGCCAGCAGTTCCCAGGGGGTCCGAGCAAGGGCTTTCTTT.

The J gene is TRBJ2-7, the V gene TRBV10-3; D gene uncertain. CDR3 length: 15 residues. Trimming stripped 2 bases from V and 0 bases from J, with 11 bases between. Germline values: CDR1 ENHRY, CDR2 SYGVKD. CDR3 protein: CAISEGPLSSYEQYF. As DNA, the CDR3 is TGTGCCATCAGTGAGGGACCTCTCAGCTCCTACGAGCAGTACTTC.

The chain joins TRBV4-2 to TRBJ1-4; 7 bases are a match to TRBD1. The CDR3 loop spans 16 amino acids. Germline V gene lookup returns CDR1 LGHNA and CDR2 YNFKEQ. The J segment lost 5 bases and the V segment lost 4 bases, leaving 10 bases of the junction unmatched. CDR3 sequence reads: CASSPDRQGLNEKLFF. CDR3 coding DNA: TGTGCCAGCAGCCCCGATCGACAGGGTTTAAATGAAAAACTGTTTTTT.

The V call is TRBV21-1, the J call TRBJ1-1. TRBV21-1 is a pseudogene locus. The CDR3 is 15 residues long. CDR3 sequence (DNA): TGTGCCAGCAGCACATATATAGCTACTCGCACTGAAGCTTTCTTT. This encodes CASSTYIATRTEAFF.

The chain joins TRBV6-1 to TRBJ2-3, with D possibly TRBD2 on 5 matching bases. The ends were cut back, 7 bases at V and 0 bases at J, with 8 bases in the middle. This CDR3 contains 13 residues. Germline assignment: CDR1 MNHNS and CDR2 SASEGT. CDR3 sequence reads: CASTEGSTDTQYF. The CDR3 DNA follows: TGTGCCAGCACCGAGGGAAGCACAGATACGCAGTATTTT.

This clone turned up a few times. Other DNA sequences within the sample encode an identical CDR3. The V gene is TRBV2, the J gene TRBJ1-4, with unresolved D. CDR3 length equals 12 residues. Between the trimmed V and J ends, which lost 3 bases and 8 bases, there was a span of 7 bases. Looked up from germline, CDR1 is SNHLY and CDR2 is FYNNEI. CDR3 sequence reads: CASSDRGEKLFF. The CDR3 DNA reads TGTGCCAGCAGTGACCGAGGGGAAAAACTGTTTTTT.

This clone was detected once. The chain uses TRBV5-1 and TRBJ2-3, with TRBD2 matching over 10 bases. V shed 4 bases and J 3 bases; nucleotides not matched to a gene: 8. Germline CDR1 SGHRS, CDR2 YFSETQ. CDR3 length: 16 residues. The CDR3: CASSTGSGRGTDTQYF. The CDR3 DNA reads as TGCGCCAGCAGCACTGGAAGCGGGAGGGGAACAGATACGCAGTATTTT. Full variable domain (missing parts from reference TRBV5-1 and TRBJ2-3): KAGVTQTPRYLIKTRGQQVTLSCSPISGHRSVSWYQQTPGQGLQFLFEYFSETQRNKGNFPGRFSGRQFSNSRSEMNVSTLELGDSALYLCASSTGSGRGTDTQYFGPGTRLTVL.

This clone was observed a few times. CDR3 residues: CASSEGGGRELETQYF. As DNA, the CDR3 is TGTGCCAGCAGTGAGGGAGGTGGGAGGGAATTGGAGACCCAGTACTTC. The rearrangement uses TRBV25-1 and TRBJ2-5; the match to TRBD2 covers 7 bases. Germline CDR1 reads MGHDK; CDR2 reads SYGVNS. The CDR3 has 16 residues. Unmatched junction bases numbered 12, after V lost 3 bases and J lost 5 bases.

The chain has TRBV5-1 and TRBJ2-7; 14 bases line up with TRBD2. The CDR3 sequence is 16 residues long. J gave up 7 bases and V 2 bases, and 8 bases lay outside the gene matches. Per germline, CDR1 SGHRS and CDR2 YFSETQ. The CDR3 here is CASSLEGTSGSSEQYF. In DNA, the CDR3 is TGCGCCAGCAGCTTAGAGGGGACTAGCGGGAGCTCGGAGCAGTACTTC.

V and J are TRBV5-6 and TRBJ2-3, with 9 bases that match TRBD2. J gave up 1 base and V 3 bases, and 6 bases lay outside the gene matches. Germline-derived CDR1 and CDR2 are SGHDT and YYEEEE. The CDR3 extends over 16 amino acids. The CDR3 is CASSSSGTSRTDTQYF. In DNA, the CDR3 is TGTGCCAGCAGCTCCTCCGGGACTAGCCGCACAGATACGCAGTATTTT. Using reference TRBV5-6 and TRBJ2-3 for the parts outside the CDR3, the full variable domain is DAGVTQSPTHLIKTRGQQVTLRCSPKSGHDTVSWYQQALGQGPQFIFQYYEEEERQRGNFPDRFSGHQFPNYSSELNVNALLLGDSALYLCASSSSGTSRTDTQYFGPGTRLTVL.

The J gene is TRBJ2-7, the V gene TRBV7-2; TRBD2 matches 9 bases. The CDR3 extends over 15 amino acids. The V gene's germline CDR1 is SGHTA and CDR2 FQGNSA. Unmatched junction bases numbered 5, after V lost 0 bases and J lost 5 bases. DNA for the CDR3: TGTGCCAGCAGCTTAGCTGGGACTAGCAGCCACGAGCAGTACTTC. Its translation is CASSLAGTSSHEQYF.

The DNA for the CDR3 is TGTGCCAGCGGGGGACAGCCGAACACTGAAGCTTTCTTT. This gives the protein CASGGQPNTEAFF. The chain links TRBV28 to TRBJ1-1, with 7 bases lining up with TRBD1. The length of the CDR3 is 13 residues. With 8 bases clipped from V and 1 base from J, the junction kept 4 bases outside the gene matches. CDR1 and CDR2 from the germline V gene are MDHEN and SYDVKM.

The chain uses TRBV11-2 and TRBJ2-7; D perhaps matches TRBD1 (6 bases). The CDR3 is 18 amino acids. Germline V CDR1 and CDR2: SGHAT, FQNNGV. Between the trimmed V and J ends, which lost 3 bases and 0 bases, there was a span of 21 bases. CDR3 amino acids: CASSFPSGKQGPSYEQYF. CDR3 in DNA: TGTGCCAGCAGCTTCCCGTCGGGGAAACAGGGCCCCTCCTACGAGCAGTACTTC.

The rearrangement joins TRBV28 to TRBJ1-2, with no clear D. Germline CDR1 reads MDHEN; CDR2 reads SYDVKM. The CDR3 spans 14 residues. The V end was cut by 4 bases, the J end by 8 bases, with 17 bases between. The CDR3 nucleotides read TGTGCCAGCAGTTATGGGGTTATGGGAAGCGGCTACACCTTC. Protein product: CASSYGVMGSGYTF.

The chain links TRBV28 to TRBJ1-2, with 10 positions matching TRBD1. Trimming took 8 bases from V and 7 from J; bases not matched to a gene: 16. In germline, CDR1 is MDHEN, CDR2 SYDVKM. The CDR3 covers 16 residues. The CDR3: CASRIPPGQGMGGYTF. The CDR3 region has the DNA TGTGCCAGCCGAATACCCCCGGGACAGGGGATGGGTGGCTACACCTTC.

DNA for the CDR3: TGTGCCAGCAGGAGGCGGGAGAACGAAAAACTGTTTTTT. It is translated as CASRRRENEKLFF. The chain recombines TRBV13 with TRBJ1-4; the D is unclear. CDR3 size: 13 residues. Trimming took off 6 bases at V and 8 bases at J, with 13 bases between the two ends. Germline V gene lookup returns CDR1 PRHDT and CDR2 FYEKMQ (reference sequence).

This clone has only one observation. The chain has TRBV11-3 and TRBJ1-1; D might be TRBD1 (5 bases). This CDR3 has 13 residues. Trimming removed 3 bases at V and 3 bases at J, with 8 bases between. Germline lookup yields CDR1 SGHNT and CDR2 YENEEA. The CDR3 reads CASSFGTHTEAFF. In DNA, the CDR3 is TGTGCCAGCAGCTTCGGGACCCACACTGAAGCTTTCTTT.

The rearrangement uses TRBV5-6 and TRBJ2-1, with 9 positions matching TRBD2. V dropped 4 bases and J dropped 5; count of bases not matched to a gene: 7. Germline CDR1 reads SGHDT; CDR2 reads YYEEEE. There are 15 residues in the CDR3. CDR3 nucleotides: TGTGCCAGCAGCCCCCCGACTAGCGGACACAATGAGCAGTTCTTC. The encoded protein is CASSPPTSGHNEQFF.

The chain carries TRBV7-3 and TRBJ2-7, with D perhaps TRBD2 (6 bases). CDR1 and CDR2 (germline): SGHTA, FQGTGA. The CDR3 consists of 14 residues. Trimming removed 4 bases at V and 10 bases at J, with 20 bases between. This chain's CDR3 is CASSSAGGAGRQYF. For the CDR3, the DNA is TGTGCCAGCAGCTCTGCCGGCGGGGCAGGCAGACAGTACTTC.

The genes are TRBV27 and TRBJ2-5; 7 bases align to TRBD2. J lost 8 bases, V lost 2 bases, and 5 bases had no gene match. This CDR3 is built from 13 residues. CDR1 is MNHEY and CDR2 is SMNVEV in the germline V gene (reference sequence). CDR3 sequence: CASSLMLADTQYF. In DNA, the CDR3 is TGTGCCAGCAGTTTAATGCTAGCGGATACCCAGTACTTC.

This clone has just a few counts. The J gene is TRBJ1-5, the V gene TRBV10-1; no definite D call. Germline V gene data show CDR1 as WNHNN and CDR2 as SYGVQD (reference sequence). The CDR3 spans 13 residues. The ends were cut back, 3 bases at V and 5 bases at J, with 8 bases in the middle. The CDR3 reads CASSDGIYQPQHF. The CDR3 DNA follows: TGCGCCAGCAGTGATGGGATTTATCAGCCCCAGCATTTT.

The chain combines TRBV7-9 with TRBJ2-1; no clear D gene. The CDR3 sequence is 13 residues long. Germline V gene lookup returns CDR1 SEHNR and CDR2 FQNEAQ (reference sequence). V dropped 3 bases and J dropped 4 bases, with 7 bases sitting between them. The CDR3 sequence is CASSFGRYNEQFF. CDR3 nucleotide sequence: TGTGCCAGCAGCTTCGGGCGTTACAATGAGCAGTTCTTC.

The chain has TRBV28 and TRBJ2-7; 11 bases fit TRBD2. Germline V gives CDR1 MDHEN, CDR2 SYDVKM. CDR3 length: 12 residues. Germline trimming cut 9 bases from V and 6 bases from J; bases unmatched to any gene: 4. This CDR3 is CASISGRGEQYF. The CDR3 DNA follows: TGTGCCAGTATTAGCGGGAGGGGCGAGCAGTACTTC.

The J gene is TRBJ1-5, the V gene TRBV21-1. TRBV21-1 is a pseudogene. The CDR3 loop spans 13 amino acids. The CDR3 spells CASSPRIYQPQHF. The CDR3 nucleotides are TGTGCCAGCAGCCCCCGGATTTATCAGCCCCAGCATTTT.